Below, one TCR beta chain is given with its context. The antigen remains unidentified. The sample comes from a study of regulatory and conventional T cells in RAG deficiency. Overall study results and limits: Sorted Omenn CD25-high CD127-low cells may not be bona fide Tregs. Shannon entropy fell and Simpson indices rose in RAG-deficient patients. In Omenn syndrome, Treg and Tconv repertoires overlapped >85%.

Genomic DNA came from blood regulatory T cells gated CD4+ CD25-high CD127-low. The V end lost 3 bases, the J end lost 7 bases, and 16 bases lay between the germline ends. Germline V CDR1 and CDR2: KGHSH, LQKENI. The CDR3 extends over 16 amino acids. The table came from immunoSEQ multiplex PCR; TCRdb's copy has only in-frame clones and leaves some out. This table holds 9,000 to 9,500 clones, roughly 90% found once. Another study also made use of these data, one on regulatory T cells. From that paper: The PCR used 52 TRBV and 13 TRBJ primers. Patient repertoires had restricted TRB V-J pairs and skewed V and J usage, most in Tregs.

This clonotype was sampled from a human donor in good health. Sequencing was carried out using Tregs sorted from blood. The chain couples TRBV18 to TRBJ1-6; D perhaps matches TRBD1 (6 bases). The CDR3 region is CASSPLEQGRNSPLHF. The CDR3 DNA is TGTGCCAGCTCACCCCTGGAACAGGGCAGGAATTCACCCCTCCACTTT.